This is a list of T cell receptor beta chains from one sample in a study of blood T cells in healthy people across ages. TCRdb re-called the 5' RACE reads with MiXCR, one entry per CDR3 protein. Among over 950,000 distinct CDR3 sequences, 45% to 60% were seen once, and the ten largest hold over 20%. The sequenced material came from blood. The receptor source for this set is an older woman in good health. CDR3s leave out the opening cysteine and the closing phenylalanine or tryptophan. Only part of the rows carry a size: once, few, many, or a class if the clone is expanded.

J,V,size,CDR3
TRBJ2-5,TRBV4-1,.,ASSQDGRYQETQY
TRBJ2-1,TRBV2,once,ARDRAAYNEQF
TRBJ2-1,TRBV4-1,.,ASSQDGGSPSGEQF
TRBJ2-5,TRBV20-1,.,SASTPGLAVCNEQY
TRBJ2-1,TRBV7-2,.,ASSHAGTSGRNQQF
TRBJ2-5,TRBV12-3/TRBV12-4,.,ASSWDKGRETQY
TRBJ2-7,TRBV29-1,.,SYKGSGSWGEQY
TRBJ2-3,TRBV5-1,.,ASFPGGTDTQY
.,TRBV7-2,.,ANSLRTRNEQY
TRBJ2-3,TRBV28,once,ASSSKTRAGTDTQY
TRBJ2-7,TRBV12-3/TRBV12-4,.,ASSLEGTPSYEQY
TRBJ2-3,TRBV28,.,ASSRNRGVKTDTQY
TRBJ2-7,TRBV11-3,few,ASSPGQGFNEQY
TRBJ2-3,TRBV20-1,.,SAASGMTDTQY
TRBJ2-1,TRBV6-5,.,ASSSGGTSASYNEQF
TRBJ1-1,TRBV5-1,.,ASSPDSPWNTEAF
TRBJ2-3,TRBV4-1,many,ASSQTQGRGADTQY
TRBJ2-3,TRBV6-6,few,ASSYELAGATQY
TRBJ2-7,TRBV12-3/TRBV12-4,.,ASSLSEEQY
TRBJ1-5,TRBV5-1,.,ASSLSDRANQPQH
TRBJ2-7,TRBV4-1,few,ASSQVQGILGYEQY
TRBJ2-4,TRBV20-1,few,SASWGQGAKNIQY
TRBJ1-4,TRBV28,.,ASITHGVATNEKLF
TRBJ2-1,TRBV10-3,.,AIGDPAGSNEQF
TRBJ1-2,TRBV15,.,ATSKWTGGDGYT
TRBJ2-7,TRBV28,.,ASSSVLAGSYEQY
TRBJ2-7,TRBV4-2,few,ASSQGGQGAKEQY
TRBJ2-5,TRBV4-1,.,ASSHIGGRDNEQY
TRBJ2-1,TRBV7-9,.,ASSPRGGRGYNEQF
.,TRBV20-1,.,SAGPGQVYEQY
TRBJ2-3,TRBV15,.,ATSREGDTQY
TRBJ2-5,TRBV3-1,.,ASSPRGGGPPLGETQY
TRBJ2-3,TRBV11-2,few,ASSDSAGVSDTQY
TRBJ2-3,TRBV10-3,.,ASNMAGGPSDTQY
TRBJ2-3,TRBV12-3/TRBV12-4,.,ASTRDRATDTQY
TRBJ1-2,TRBV3-1,few,ASSHEPYGYT
TRBJ1-2,TRBV2,.,ASQNPGPYT
.,TRBV12-3/TRBV12-4,.,ASSLGVELETQY
TRBJ2-7,TRBV7-2,.,ASSSQSGRSSYNEQY
TRBJ2-7,TRBV20-1,.,SASFGTSFSEQY
TRBJ2-1,TRBV29-1,few,SARGAEYNEQF
.,TRBV12-3/TRBV12-4,.,ASSGTGESSEQY
TRBJ2-1,TRBV4-1,few,ASSQTRSENEQF
TRBJ2-7,TRBV4-3,.,ASSQGTGARYEQY
TRBJ2-5,TRBV6-5,few,ASSATSTKETQY
TRBJ1-2,TRBV29-1,few,SVVGLNYGYT
TRBJ2-1,TRBV15,.,ATRDWGGGDNEQF
TRBJ2-3,TRBV7-2,few,ASSPAWGLTYTDTQY
TRBJ2-5,TRBV21-1,few,ASSKATGKHQETQY
TRBJ2-5,TRBV7-8,many,ASSRWAVKETQY
TRBJ2-3,TRBV25-1,.,ASSRSQGDPDTQY
TRBJ1-4,TRBV6-6,.,ASSYSAWDEKLF
TRBJ2-7,TRBV11-1,few,ASSPEGWGEQY
TRBJ2-7,TRBV5-1,few,ASSFSAQGYEQY
TRBJ1-2,TRBV30,.,AWGPDYGYT
TRBJ2-7,TRBV7-9,few,ASSSTRRSSYEQY
TRBJ2-1,TRBV11-3,few,ASSFETTNEQF
TRBJ2-3,TRBV28,.,AIAGASTDTQY